A single TCR beta chain is shown here with its context. What it binds is unknown. The data were obtained in a study of response to subunit inactivated influenza vaccine. Study conclusions and caveats: Each seasonal influenza vaccination recruits few new T cells, the authors suggested.

TCRdb re-called the RT-PCR reads with MiXCR, one entry per CDR3 protein. Seen here are almost 250,000 distinct CDR3 sequences, 12% observed once, and the top ten hold roughly 7.7%. The TCR sequence derives from a man aged 50 to 59 who received an inactivated influenza vaccine. The specimen was non-naive T cells sorted from PBMCs, collected approximately 15 days before vaccination.

The CDR3 sequence is CASSSRDKGFTNTGELFF. The CDR3 DNA sequence: TGTGCCAGCAGCTCCCGGGACAAGGGGTTTACGAACACCGGGGAGCTGTTTTTT. The rearrangement uses TRBV4-2 and TRBJ2-2, with D tentatively TRBD1 (6 bases). CDR1 is LGHNA, CDR2 YNFKEQ, per germline. The CDR3 has 18 residues. V was clipped by 5 bases and J by 0 bases, with 19 bases between them.